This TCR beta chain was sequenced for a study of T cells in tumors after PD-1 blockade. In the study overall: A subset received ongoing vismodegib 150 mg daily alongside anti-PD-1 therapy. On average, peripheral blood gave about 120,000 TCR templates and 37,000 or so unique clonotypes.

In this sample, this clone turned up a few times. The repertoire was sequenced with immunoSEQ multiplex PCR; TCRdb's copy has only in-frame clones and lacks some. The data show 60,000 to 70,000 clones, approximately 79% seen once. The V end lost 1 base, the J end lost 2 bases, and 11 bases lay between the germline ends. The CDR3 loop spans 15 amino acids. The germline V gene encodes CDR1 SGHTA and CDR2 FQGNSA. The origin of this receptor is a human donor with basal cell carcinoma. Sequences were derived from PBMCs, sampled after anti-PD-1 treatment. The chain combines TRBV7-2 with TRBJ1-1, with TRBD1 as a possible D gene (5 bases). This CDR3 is CASSLGIRGNTEAFF. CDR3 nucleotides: TGTGCCAGCAGCTTAGGTATTCGGGGCAACACTGAAGCTTTCTTT.